This T cell receptor beta chain came from a study of T cell responses to AZD1222 COVID-19 vaccine. The CDR3 totals 12 residues. From germline, CDR1 is SEHNR and CDR2 FQNEAQ (reference sequence). Trimming shortened V by 3 bases and J by 6 bases, and 8 bases separated the two germline ends. TCRdb's copy holds only in-frame clones and misses some; the assay was immunoSEQ multiplex PCR. The profile shows some 100,000 clones, more than 75% of them singletons. Source: peripheral blood, taken 28 days after the second AZD1222 dose. The clonotype was recovered from an adult who received the AZD1222 COVID-19 vaccine. The rearrangement joins TRBV7-9 to TRBJ1-1; D perhaps matches TRBD1 (5 bases). CDR3 residues: CASSFGDAEAFF. The CDR3 region has the DNA TGTGCCAGCAGCTTTGGGGACGCTGAAGCTTTCTTT.